One sample yielded the 13 T cell receptor beta chains listed below, sequenced in a study of blood T cell repertoires in COVID-19. Here immunoSEQ multiplex PCR was the method, and the copy in TCRdb shows in-frame clones only, minus some. The sample comprises more than 100,000 clones, almost 90% of which are singletons, and 0.88% rests with the top ten. The specimen was peripheral blood. These receptors all stem from a woman between 50 and 59 years old with active or convalescent COVID-19.

The V and J genes are TRBV5-6 and TRBJ1-4; D not resolved. V lost 1 base, J lost 0 bases, and 7 bases lay in between. Per the germline V gene, CDR1 is SGHDT and CDR2 is YYEEEE. The length of the CDR3 is 15 residues. In DNA form, the CDR3 reads TGTGCCAGCAGCTTGTTTAGTCCAACTAATGAAAAACTGTTTTTT. This gives the protein CASSLFSPTNEKLFF. Combining the CDR3 with reference TRBV5-6 and TRBJ1-4 gives the whole variable domain DAGVTQSPTHLIKTRGQQVTLRCSPKSGHDTVSWYQQALGQGPQFIFQYYEEEERQRGNFPDRFSGHQFPNYSSELNVNALLLGDSALYLCASSLFSPTNEKLFFGSGTQLSVL.

This clone was found once. The chain employs TRBV2 and TRBJ2-1; 7 nucleotides align to TRBD2. Germline loops: CDR1 SNHLY, CDR2 FYNNEI. J was trimmed by 6 bases and V by 3 bases; bases with no gene match: 11. The CDR3 totals 16 residues. The CDR3 coding sequence is TGTGCCAGCAGTGATAGGGCGGGAGCCCTTCCCAATGAGCAGTTCTTC. Residues: CASSDRAGALPNEQFF.

The J gene is TRBJ1-1, the V gene TRBV19; 8 nucleotides align to TRBD1. From germline, CDR1 is LNHDA and CDR2 SQIVND (reference sequence). The CDR3 is made up of 17 amino acids. The trim removed 1 base at V and 2 bases at J, leaving 9 bases unmatched. CDR3 coding DNA: TGTGCCAGTAGTATAGGGTTTAGGGGACAGGTAAACACTGAAGCTTTCTTT. This sequence encodes CASSIGFRGQVNTEAFF.

The chain couples TRBV6-5 to TRBJ2-7; D may be TRBD2 (6 bases). The CDR3 totals 14 residues. Trimming shortened V by 1 base and J by 6 bases, and 13 bases separated the two germline ends. Per the germline V gene, CDR1 is MNHEY and CDR2 is SVGAGI. Written as DNA, the CDR3 is TGTGCCAGCAGTTACTTTCGCGGGAAGGGCGAGCAGTACTTC. Encoded protein: CASSYFRGKGEQYF.

The chain couples TRBV30 to TRBJ1-1, with TRBD1 identical over 8 bases. CDR1 GTSNPN and CDR2 SVGIG come from the germline V gene (reference sequence). The CDR3 contains 15 residues. After removal of 0 bases from V and 11 bases from J, the junction contained 14 bases not matched to a gene. This CDR3 reads CAWSVLGRGRLGAFF. CDR3 nucleotides: TGTGCCTGGAGTGTACTCGGCAGGGGGCGGCTTGGGGCTTTCTTT.

The chain joins TRBV9 to TRBJ2-3; 7 bases match TRBD2. With 6 bases clipped from V and 3 bases from J, the junction kept 13 bases outside the gene matches. Germline V gene sequence: CDR1 SGDLS, CDR2 YYNGEE. The CDR3 is 16 residues long. This CDR3 reads CASNRKGGRLTDTQYF. The DNA of the CDR3 is TGTGCCAGCAACCGGAAGGGCGGGAGATTAACAGATACGCAGTATTTT.

This clone showed up just once. The J gene is TRBJ1-2, the V gene TRBV6-5, with 9 bases matching TRBD1. Unmatched junction bases numbered 2, after V lost 6 bases and J lost 3 bases. Germline CDR1 is MNHEY and CDR2 is SVGAGI. The CDR3 runs 13 residues. The CDR3 DNA reads as TGTGCCAGCAGGCGGACAGGGGACTATGGCTACACCTTC. This encodes CASRRTGDYGYTF.

V usage is TRBV6-1 and J usage is TRBJ2-5, with 8 bases fitting TRBD1. Germline assignment: CDR1 MNHNS and CDR2 SASEGT. The J segment lost 5 bases and the V segment lost 1 base, leaving 3 bases of the junction unmatched. The CDR3 has 14 residues. CDR3 nucleotides: TGTGCCAGCAGTGAAGGCAGACAGGGGGAGACCCAGTACTTC. It yields the protein CASSEGRQGETQYF.

J is TRBJ1-1 and V is TRBV27; 8 bases map to TRBD1. The CDR3 sequence is 17 residues long. V lost 0 bases, J lost 4 bases, and 10 bases stayed unmatched. Germline V gives CDR1 MNHEY, CDR2 SMNVEV (reference sequence). CDR3 bases: TGTGCCAGCAGTTTATCATTCCCAGGGGGCGGTGGCACTGAAGCTTTCTTT. Protein product: CASSLSFPGGGGTEAFF.

J is TRBJ1-5 and V is TRBV2, with 9 bases identical to TRBD1. The CDR3 is 15 amino acids. Germline V CDR1 and CDR2: SNHLY, FYNNEI. The V segment lost 3 bases and the J segment 7 bases; nucleotides outside the gene matches: 7. CDR3 protein: CASSDQGTGKQPQHF. The CDR3 bases are TGTGCCAGCAGTGATCAAGGGACAGGGAAACAGCCCCAGCATTTT.

This chain links TRBV30 with TRBJ2-7, with a weak D call TRBD2 (6 bases). Trimming cost V 1 base and J 1 base, with 14 bases left between them. CDR3 length equals 15 residues. Looked up from germline, CDR1 is GTSNPN and CDR2 is SVGIG (reference sequence). The CDR3 DNA reads TGTGCCTGGAGTGGGTCCCGGGAGTCGTCCTACGAGCAGTACTTC. Protein sequence: CAWSGSRESSYEQYF.

The CDR3 loop is CASRSLAGFSNEQFF. The CDR3 DNA is TGTGCCAGCAGATCCTTAGCGGGATTCTCCAATGAGCAGTTCTTC. The J gene is TRBJ2-1, the V gene TRBV2; 8 positions match TRBD2. Trimming at V came to 6 bases and at J to 6 bases, leaving 10 bases not matched to a gene. Per germline, CDR1 SNHLY and CDR2 FYNNEI. The CDR3 consists of 15 residues.

J is TRBJ2-7 and V is TRBV15, with TRBD2 as a possible D gene (5 bases). The CDR3 is made up of 15 amino acids. V dropped 3 bases and J dropped 6 bases, with 18 bases sitting between them. The germline V gene encodes CDR1 LNHNV and CDR2 YYDKDF (reference sequence). The CDR3 protein is CATSRDLLAGGEQYF. The CDR3 DNA sequence: TGTGCCACCAGCAGGGATCTTTTGGCAGGAGGCGAGCAGTACTTC. The full variable domain, with the rest looked up from reference TRBV15 and TRBJ2-7, is DAMVIQNPRYQVTQFGKPVTLSCSQTLNHNVMYWYQQKSSQAPKLLFHYYDKDFNNEADTPDNFQSRRPNTSFCFLDIRSPGLGDTAMYLCATSRDLLAGGEQYFGPGTRLTVT.